The 5 T cell receptor beta chains in this list originate from one sample, sequenced in a study of OX40 agonist ivuxolimab in advanced cancers. This table comes from immunoSEQ multiplex PCR, and its TCRdb copy is limited to in-frame clones, with some not included. The sample has tens of thousands of clones; approximately 90% are singletons. The sequencing here drew on CD4+ or CD8+ T cells sorted from blood, taken in a trial of the OX40 agonist ivuxolimab. The receptors here all came from an adult with an advanced solid tumor such as melanoma, head and neck, liver or kidney cancer.

The rearrangement joins TRBV18 to TRBJ1-2; D not certain. This CDR3 has 17 residues. The germline V and J ends were trimmed by 1 base and 1 base, with 16 bases remaining between them. The germline V gene encodes CDR1 KGHSH and CDR2 LQKENI. The DNA of the CDR3 is TGTGCCAGCTCACCACTAGTTTCCCAAGGACTTAACTATGGCTACACCTTC. It encodes CASSPLVSQGLNYGYTF. Filled out from reference TRBV18 and TRBJ1-2, the complete variable domain reads NAGVMQNPRHLVRRRGQEARLRCSPMKGHSHVYWYRQLPEEGLKFMVYLQKENIIDESGMPKERFSAEFPKEGPSILRIQQVVRGDSAAYFCASSPLVSQGLNYGYTFGSGTRLTVV.

The chain recombines TRBV13 with TRBJ1-3; tentative D call: TRBD1 (5 bases). CDR3 length: 13 residues. Trimming cost V 5 bases and J 4 bases, with 9 bases left between them. Germline V gives CDR1 PRHDT, CDR2 FYEKMQ (reference sequence). The CDR3 DNA follows: TGTGCCAGCAGCATGACAGTCGGAAACACCATATATTTT. This gives the protein CASSMTVGNTIYF.

CDR3 nucleotides: TGTGCCAGCAGCCCGACTAGCGCAATCGGAAGCACAGATACGCAGTATTTT. It encodes CASSPTSAIGSTDTQYF. The chain joins TRBV7-2 to TRBJ2-3, with 8 bases aligning to TRBD2. This CDR3 is 17 amino acids long. Germline V gene sequence: CDR1 SGHTA, CDR2 FQGNSA. The V segment lost 5 bases and the J segment 0 bases; nucleotides outside the gene matches: 10.

V usage is TRBV18 and J usage is TRBJ1-2; 8 positions agree with TRBD1. Germline CDR1 KGHSH, CDR2 LQKENI. CDR3 length equals 15 residues. Trimming removed 3 bases from V and 1 base from J; junction bases left unmatched: 4. The CDR3 loop reads CASSPRQGRNYGYTF. Written as DNA, the CDR3 is TGTGCCAGCTCACCGCGACAGGGGCGTAACTATGGCTACACCTTC.

The chain has TRBV30 and TRBJ1-4; D not resolved. The CDR3 runs 11 residues. Per germline, CDR1 GTSNPN and CDR2 SVGIG (reference sequence). V shed 6 bases and J shed 8 bases, with 10 bases lying between them. The CDR3 protein is CACHSWEKLFF. The CDR3 coding sequence is TGTGCCTGCCATTCATGGGAAAAACTGTTTTTT. The full variable domain, with the rest looked up from reference TRBV30 and TRBJ1-4, is SQTIHQWPATLVQPVGSPLSLECTVEGTSNPNLYWYRQAAGRGLQLLFYSVGIGQISSEVPQNLSASRPQDRQFILSSKKLLLSDSGFYLCACHSWEKLFFGSGTQLSVL.